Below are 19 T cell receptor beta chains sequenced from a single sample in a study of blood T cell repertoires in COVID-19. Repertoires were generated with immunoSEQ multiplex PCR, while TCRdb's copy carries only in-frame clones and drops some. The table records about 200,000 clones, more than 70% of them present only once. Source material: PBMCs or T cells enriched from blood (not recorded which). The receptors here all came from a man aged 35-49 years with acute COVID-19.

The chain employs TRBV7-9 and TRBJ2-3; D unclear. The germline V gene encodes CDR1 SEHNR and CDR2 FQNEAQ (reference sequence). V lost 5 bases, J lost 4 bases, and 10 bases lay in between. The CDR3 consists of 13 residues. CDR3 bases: TGTGCCAGCAGCACCCGAGAAGCAGATACGCAGTATTTT. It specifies CASSTREADTQYF.

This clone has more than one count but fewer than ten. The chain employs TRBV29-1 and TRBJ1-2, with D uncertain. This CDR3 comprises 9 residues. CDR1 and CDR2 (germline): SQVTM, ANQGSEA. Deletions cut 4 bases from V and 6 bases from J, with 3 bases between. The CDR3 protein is CSVADGYTF. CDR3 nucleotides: TGCAGCGTTGCCGATGGCTACACCTTC.

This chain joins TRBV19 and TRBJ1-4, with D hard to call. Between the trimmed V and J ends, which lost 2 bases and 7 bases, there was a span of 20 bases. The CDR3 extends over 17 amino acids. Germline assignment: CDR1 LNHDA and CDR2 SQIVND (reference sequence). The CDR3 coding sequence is TGTGCCAGTAGTATATTTCGGGGAACGGCTTGGAGTGAAAAACTGTTTTTT. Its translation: CASSIFRGTAWSEKLFF.

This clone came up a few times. Here the CDR3 DNA reads TGCGCCAGCAGCTTCAAGTCCGTCGGCCAGGGGGGGACCCAGTACTTC. Its protein is CASSFKSVGQGGTQYF. The genes are TRBV5-1 and TRBJ2-5; D is possibly TRBD1 (7 bases). The ends were cut back, 2 bases at V and 7 bases at J, with 21 bases in the middle. Germline-derived CDR1 and CDR2 are SGHRS and YFSETQ. There are 16 residues in the CDR3.

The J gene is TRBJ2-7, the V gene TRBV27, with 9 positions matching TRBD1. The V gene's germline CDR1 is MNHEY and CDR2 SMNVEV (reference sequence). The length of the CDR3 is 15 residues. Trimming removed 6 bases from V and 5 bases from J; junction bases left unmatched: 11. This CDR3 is CASRSPGTGKHEQYF. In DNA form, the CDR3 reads TGTGCCAGCAGGTCCCCCGGGACAGGGAAACACGAGCAGTACTTC.

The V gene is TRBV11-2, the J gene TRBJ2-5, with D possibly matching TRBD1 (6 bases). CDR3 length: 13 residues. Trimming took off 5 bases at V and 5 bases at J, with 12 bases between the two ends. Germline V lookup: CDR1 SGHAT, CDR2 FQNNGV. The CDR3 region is CASSRDRIETQYF. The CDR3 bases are TGTGCCAGCAGCCGCGACAGGATCGAGACCCAGTACTTC.

CDR3 protein: CASSSNPPRTGGYGYTF. In DNA, the CDR3 is TGTGCCAGCAGTTCCAATCCCCCCCGGACAGGGGGCTATGGCTACACCTTC. The chain employs TRBV27 and TRBJ1-2; 10 bases align to TRBD1. Trimming took 4 bases from V and 4 from J; bases not matched to a gene: 12. The germline V gene has CDR1 MNHEY and CDR2 SMNVEV (reference sequence). There are 17 residues in the CDR3.

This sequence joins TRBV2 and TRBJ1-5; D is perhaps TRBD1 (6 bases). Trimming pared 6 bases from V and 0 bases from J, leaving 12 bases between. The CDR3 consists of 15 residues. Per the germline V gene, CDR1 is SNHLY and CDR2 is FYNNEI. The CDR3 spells CASRLDSSSNQPQHF. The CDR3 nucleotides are TGTGCCAGCAGATTGGACAGCAGTAGCAATCAGCCCCAGCATTTT.

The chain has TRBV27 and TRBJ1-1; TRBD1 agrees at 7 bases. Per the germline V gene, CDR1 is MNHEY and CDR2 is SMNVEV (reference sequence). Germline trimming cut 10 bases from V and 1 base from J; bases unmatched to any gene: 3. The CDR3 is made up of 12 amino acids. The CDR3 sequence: CATRQGNTEAFF. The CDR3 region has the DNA TGTGCCACCCGACAGGGGAACACTGAAGCTTTCTTT.

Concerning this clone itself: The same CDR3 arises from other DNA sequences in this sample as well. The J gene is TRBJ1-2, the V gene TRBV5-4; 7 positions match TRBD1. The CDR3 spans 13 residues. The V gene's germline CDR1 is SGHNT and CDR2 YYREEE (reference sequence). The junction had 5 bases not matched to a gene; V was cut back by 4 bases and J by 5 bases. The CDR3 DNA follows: TGTGCCAGCAGCCGCGACAGGGATTATGGCTACACCTTC. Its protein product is CASSRDRDYGYTF.

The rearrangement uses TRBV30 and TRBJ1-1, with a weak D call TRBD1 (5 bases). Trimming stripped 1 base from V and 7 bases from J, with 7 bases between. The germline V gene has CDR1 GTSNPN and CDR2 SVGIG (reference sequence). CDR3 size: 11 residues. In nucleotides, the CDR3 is TGTGCCTGGAGTGAAAGGGGTGAAGCTTTCTTT. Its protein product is CAWSERGEAFF.

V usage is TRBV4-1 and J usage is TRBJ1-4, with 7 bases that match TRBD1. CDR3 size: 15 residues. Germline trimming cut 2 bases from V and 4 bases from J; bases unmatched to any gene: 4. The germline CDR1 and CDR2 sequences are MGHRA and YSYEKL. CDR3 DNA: TGCGCCAGCAGCCAAAGCGACAGGGTTAATGAAAAACTGTTTTTT. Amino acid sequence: CASSQSDRVNEKLFF.

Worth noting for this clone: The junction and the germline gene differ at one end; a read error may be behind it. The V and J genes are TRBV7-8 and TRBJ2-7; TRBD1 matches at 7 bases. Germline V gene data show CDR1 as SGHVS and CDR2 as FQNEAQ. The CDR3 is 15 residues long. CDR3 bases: TGTGCCAGCAGCTTAGGGACAGGAAAAGCCTACGGGCAGTACTTC. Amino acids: CASSLGTGKAYGQYF. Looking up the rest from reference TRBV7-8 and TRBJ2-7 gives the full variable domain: GAGVSQSPRYKVAKRGQDVALRCDPISGHVSLFWYQQALGQGPEFLTYFQNEAQLDKSGLPSDRFFAERPEGSVSTLKIQRTQQEDSAVYLCASSLGTGKAYGQYFGPGTRLTVT.

The DNA of the CDR3 is TGTGCCAGTAGTTCGAGGGATGCAACTAATGAAAAACTGTTTTTT. Translating it yields CASSSRDATNEKLFF. The rearrangement joins TRBV19 to TRBJ1-4; D is unclear. This CDR3 has 15 residues. The germline V gene encodes CDR1 LNHDA and CDR2 SQIVND (reference sequence). Trimming pared 5 bases from V and 0 bases from J, leaving 10 bases between.

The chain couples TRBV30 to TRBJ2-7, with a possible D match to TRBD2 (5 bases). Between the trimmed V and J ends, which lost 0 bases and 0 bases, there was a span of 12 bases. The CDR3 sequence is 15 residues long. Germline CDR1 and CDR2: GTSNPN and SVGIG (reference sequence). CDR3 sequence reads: CAWSVYPGSSYEQYF. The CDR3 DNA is TGTGCCTGGAGTGTATATCCGGGGTCCTCCTACGAGCAGTACTTC.

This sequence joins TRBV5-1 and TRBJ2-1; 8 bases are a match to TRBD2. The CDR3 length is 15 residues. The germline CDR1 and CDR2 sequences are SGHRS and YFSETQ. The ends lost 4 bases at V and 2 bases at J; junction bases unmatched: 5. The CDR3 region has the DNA TGCGCCAGCAGCCTTACTAGCGGAACCTACAATGAGCAGTTCTTC. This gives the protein CASSLTSGTYNEQFF.

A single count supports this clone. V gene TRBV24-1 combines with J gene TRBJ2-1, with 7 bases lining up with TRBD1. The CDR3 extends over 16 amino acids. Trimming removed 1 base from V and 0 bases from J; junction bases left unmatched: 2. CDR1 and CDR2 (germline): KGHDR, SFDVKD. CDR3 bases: TGTGCCACCAGTGATTTTTCAGGGGGCTCCTACAATGAGCAGTTCTTC. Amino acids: CATSDFSGGSYNEQFF.

CDR3 region: CATSRVGGGGTDTQYF. The CDR3, as DNA: TGTGCCACCAGCAGAGTCGGCGGGGGTGGCACAGATACGCAGTATTTT. The chain links TRBV15 to TRBJ2-3; 7 positions agree with TRBD2. Germline assignment: CDR1 LNHNV and CDR2 YYDKDF (reference sequence). V was clipped by 1 base and J by 1 base; unmatched bases: 5. CDR3 length: 16 amino acids. Full variable domain (rest looked up from reference TRBV15 and TRBJ2-3): DAMVIQNPRYQVTQFGKPVTLSCSQTLNHNVMYWYQQKSSQAPKLLFHYYDKDFNNEADTPDNFQSRRPNTSFCFLDIRSPGLGDTAMYLCATSRVGGGGTDTQYFGPGTRLTVL.

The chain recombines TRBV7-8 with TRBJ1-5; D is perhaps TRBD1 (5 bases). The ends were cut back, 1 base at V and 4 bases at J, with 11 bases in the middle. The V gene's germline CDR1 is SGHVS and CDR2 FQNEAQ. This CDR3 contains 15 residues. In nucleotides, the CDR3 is TGTGCCAGCAGCTTAGGGTCAGGGCAAAATCAGCCCCAGCATTTT. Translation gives CASSLGSGQNQPQHF.